This T cell receptor (beta chain) appears in the sequencing data of a study of technical replicates of blood from several donors. The CDR3 is made up of 14 amino acids. J gave up 8 bases and V 5 bases, and 7 bases lay outside the gene matches. Per germline, CDR1 MDHEN and CDR2 SYDVKM. Clones were read by immunoSEQ multiplex PCR, and TCRdb kept only the in-frame ones, dropping some. This sample has 75,000 to 100,000 clones; approximately 94% occur once, and the top ten carry 0.38%. The source of this sequence is a human donor in good health. The rearrangement uses TRBV28 and TRBJ2-1, with TRBD1 matching 9 bases. Sequenced input: T cells isolated from PBMCs. The CDR3, as DNA: TGTGCCAGCAGTAGGGGACAGGGAGCGGATGAGCAGTTCTTC. Translating it yields CASSRGQGADEQFF.